The rows below give T cell receptor beta chains drawn from one sample of a study of T cells in Graves' hyperthyroidism and ophthalmopathy. From the multiplex PCR reads, TCRdb called clonotypes with MiXCR, one entry per CDR3 protein. The sample records fewer than 650,000 distinct CDR3 sequences, 11% to 15% being singletons. The specimen was blood. The receptor source for this set is a woman aged 18-29 years with Graves' ophthalmopathy. Both conserved end residues are part of each CDR3. The D gene is left open where the match is weak. Clone size is given for some rows only: seen once, a few or many times, or a class if the clone is expanded.

v_gene	abundance	j_gene	d_gene	CDR3aa	CDR3nt
TRBV5-8	-	TRBJ2-5	-	CASTLTAGWETQYF	TGTGCCAGCACCCTAACCGCGGGGTGGGAGACCCAGTACTTC
TRBV20-1	-	TRBJ2-6	TRBD1	CSAREQGYGANVLTF	TGCAGTGCTAGAGAACAGGGGTACGGGGCCAACGTCCTGACTTTC
TRBV28	many	TRBJ2-3	TRBD2	CASSLTSGRWDTQYF	TGTGCCAGCAGTTTAACTAGCGGGAGATGGGATACGCAGTATTTT
TRBV18	many	TRBJ2-7	-	CASSPKDSFYEQYF	TGTGCCAGCTCACCGAAAGACAGCTTCTACGAGCAGTACTTC
TRBV12-3/TRBV12-4	many	TRBJ2-7	-	CASSSDNYEQYF	TGTGCCAGCAGTTCAGACAACTACGAGCAGTACTTC
TRBV12-3/TRBV12-4	-	TRBJ1-6	-	CASFVLYNSPLHF	TGTGCCAGTTTCGTCTTATATAATTCACCCCTCCACTTT
TRBV3-1	many	TRBJ2-6	-	CASSQEWDGEVSGANVLTF	TGTGCCAGCAGCCAAGAGTGGGACGGCGAGGTTTCTGGGGCCAACGTCCTGACTTTC
TRBV11-2	-	TRBJ2-1	-	CASSLIGREKDEQFF	TGTGCCAGCAGCTTAATTGGAAGAGAGAAGGATGAGCAGTTCTTC
TRBV6-8	-	TRBJ2-1	TRBD2	CASSYSGPLGGEGNNEQFF	TGTGCCAGCAGTTACTCGGGCCCCTTGGGGGGGGAAGGGAATAATGAGCAGTTCTTC
TRBV7-8	few	TRBJ2-3	-	CASSFGLLNTDTQYF	TGTGCCAGCAGCTTCGGGTTGTTAAACACAGATACGCAGTATTTT
TRBV28	many	TRBJ2-1	-	CASSFTHPGVSGEQFF	TGTGCCAGCAGTTTTACCCACCCCGGAGTGTCGGGGGAGCAGTTCTTC
TRBV12-3/TRBV12-4	many	TRBJ2-7	TRBD1	CASSLGDRVEQYF	TGTGCCAGCAGTTTAGGGGACAGGGTCGAGCAGTACTTC
TRBV3-1	many	TRBJ2-7	TRBD1	CASSQVGTGGVYEQYF	TGTGCCAGCAGCCAAGTGGGGACAGGGGGTGTCTACGAGCAGTACTTC
TRBV24-1	many	TRBJ2-5	-	CATSDSGGLEETQYF	TGTGCCACCAGTGATTCGGGGGGCCTAGAGGAGACCCAGTACTTC
TRBV12-3/TRBV12-4	many	TRBJ2-3	TRBD2	CAAGGQVTQYF	TGTGCTGCGGGAGGGCAAGTTACGCAGTATTTT
TRBV11-3	many	TRBJ2-5	-	CASSSRREYQETQYF	TGTGCCAGCAGCTCCCGACGGGAGTACCAAGAGACCCAGTACTTC
TRBV9	many	TRBJ2-5	-	CASSVNSLGETQYF	TGTGCCAGCAGCGTAAACTCCCTGGGAGAGACCCAGTACTTC
TRBV7-2	many	TRBJ1-1	-	CASSRPLNTEAFF	TGTGCCAGCAGCAGGCCCCTGAACACTGAAGCTTTCTTT
TRBV29-1	many	TRBJ1-2	-	CSVDQGMRYTF	TGCAGCGTTGATCAGGGGATGCGCTACACCTTC
TRBV15	-	TRBJ1-2	-	CATSRELSEGLGYTF	TGTGCCACCAGCAGAGAGCTGTCCGAGGGGTTGGGCTACACCTTC
TRBV7-9	-	TRBJ2-1	TRBD2	CASSTRTSFYEQFF	TGTGCCAGCAGCACCCGGACTAGCTTTTATGAGCAGTTCTTC
TRBV19	-	TRBJ2-7	TRBD1	CASSNLFRDRNYEQYF	TGTGCCAGTAGTAACTTGTTCCGGGACAGGAATTACGAGCAGTACTTC
TRBV29-1	few	TRBJ1-2	-	CSVTGTGNGYTF	TGCAGCGTTACAGGGACGGGGAATGGCTACACCTTC
TRBV13	few	TRBJ2-2	-	CASSLRVRRGGELFF	TGTGCCAGCAGCTTGCGGGTCAGACGGGGCGGGGAGCTGTTTTTT
TRBV12-3/TRBV12-4	many	TRBJ2-1	TRBD2	CASSSRTSRYNEQFF	TGTGCCAGCAGTTCCCGGACTAGCAGATACAATGAGCAGTTCTTC
TRBV11-2	many	TRBJ2-7	TRBD1	CASSSRDRGDEQYF	TGTGCCAGCAGCTCCCGGGACAGGGGAGACGAGCAGTACTTC
TRBV28	many	TRBJ2-3	TRBD2	CASSRLAGGQLADTQYF	TGTGCCAGCAGTCGACTAGCGGGAGGGCAGTTGGCAGATACGCAGTATTTT
TRBV27	-	TRBJ1-2	-	CASSFPGAPDGYTF	TGTGCCAGCAGTTTTCCAGGCGCCCCGGATGGCTACACCTTC
TRBV5-4	-	TRBJ2-7	TRBD2	CASSLLLADSYEQYF	TGTGCCAGCAGCTTGTTGCTAGCGGACTCCTACGAGCAGTACTTC
TRBV12-3/TRBV12-4	-	TRBJ2-2	TRBD2	CASRRWTSGPNTGELFF	TGTGCCAGCAGGAGATGGACTAGCGGCCCGAACACCGGGGAGCTGTTTTTT
TRBV12-5	few	TRBJ2-5	-	CASGSPRGTQYF	TGTGCTAGTGGTTCCCCCAGGGGGACCCAGTACTTC
TRBV6-1	few	TRBJ1-1	-	CASTPRGRGLNTEAFF	TGTGCCAGCACCCCGCGGGGTAGAGGGCTGAACACTGAAGCTTTCTTT
TRBV25-1	-	TRBJ2-7	TRBD1	CASSGTGLLSYEQYF	TGTGCCAGCAGTGGGACAGGCTTACTTTCCTACGAGCAGTACTTC
TRBV7-8	many	TRBJ1-6	-	CASSLARGDSYNSPLHF	TGTGCCAGCAGCTTAGCTCGGGGGGACTCCTATAATTCACCCCTCCACTTT
TRBV20-1	-	TRBJ1-5	-	CSAAWEGGNQPQHF	TGCAGTGCTGCCTGGGAGGGTGGCAATCAGCCCCAGCATTTT
TRBV7-6	few	TRBJ2-1	-	CASSSEGGLGDNEQFF	TGTGCCAGCAGCTCAGAGGGCGGGTTAGGGGACAATGAGCAGTTCTTC
TRBV12-3/TRBV12-4	many	TRBJ2-1	-	CASSLAAPPREQFF	TGTGCCAGCAGTCTAGCAGCCCCTCCCCGAGAGCAGTTCTTC
TRBV30	many	TRBJ1-1	-	CAWAQFRNTEAFF	TGTGCCTGGGCGCAGTTTAGGAACACTGAAGCTTTCTTT
TRBV9	once	TRBJ2-2	-	CASSEPPHGELFF	TGTGCCAGCAGCGAGCCCCCCCACGGGGAGCTGTTTTTT
TRBV20-1	many	TRBJ2-1	TRBD2	CSARDLIPPTSGALSYNEQFF	TGCAGTGCTAGAGATCTCATTCCCCCTACTAGCGGGGCCCTTTCCTACAATGAGCAGTTCTTC
TRBV6-1	-	TRBJ2-7	-	CASSEGRGGYEQYF	TGTGCCAGCAGTGAAGGAAGGGGCGGCTACGAGCAGTACTTC
TRBV20-1	many	TRBJ2-7	TRBD2	CSASGLAGPSYEQYF	TGCAGTGCCTCGGGACTAGCGGGGCCCTCCTACGAGCAGTACTTC
TRBV18	many	TRBJ2-3	-	CASSPRTNTGDTQYF	TGTGCCAGCTCACCAAGGACCAACACGGGGGATACGCAGTATTTT
TRBV19	-	TRBJ1-2	-	CAIEVADEISGYTF	TGTGCCATCGAAGTAGCGGACGAAATATCTGGCTACACCTTC
TRBV6-1	-	TRBJ1-5	TRBD1	CASSEARTGPQPQHF	TGTGCCAGCAGTGAAGCGAGGACAGGGCCCCAGCCCCAGCATTTT
TRBV24-1	few	TRBJ2-5	-	CATSQRGVETQYF	TGTGCCACCAGCCAAAGGGGGGTTGAGACCCAGTACTTC
TRBV4-3	many	TRBJ2-7	-	CASSQDRQKEAYEQYF	TGCGCCAGCAGCCAAGACAGACAGAAGGAGGCCTACGAGCAGTACTTC
TRBV11-2	many	TRBJ2-5	-	CASRPTSETQYF	TGTGCCAGCAGACCGACCTCAGAGACCCAGTACTTC
TRBV5-6	-	TRBJ2-1	-	CASSLFIAEQFF	TGTGCCAGCAGCTTGTTTATTGCTGAGCAGTTCTTC
TRBV7-2	many	TRBJ2-1	-	CASSWGPAEYYNEQFF	TGTGCCAGCAGCTGGGGGCCCGCGGAATACTACAATGAGCAGTTCTTC
TRBV18	once	TRBJ2-1	TRBD2	CASSPPVRQRGEQFF	TGTGCCAGCTCACCACCGGTCCGACAGCGGGGTGAGCAGTTCTTC
TRBV11-2	many	TRBJ2-1	TRBD1	CASGETGGKYNEQFF	TGTGCCAGCGGAGAGACAGGGGGCAAATACAATGAGCAGTTCTTC
TRBV6-1	many	TRBJ1-2	-	CASKPRELRGYTF	TGTGCCAGCAAACCCAGGGAACTAAGGGGCTACACCTTC